Listed here are 26 T cell receptor beta chains from one sample, sequenced in a study of blood T cell repertoires in COVID-19. Clones were sequenced by immunoSEQ multiplex PCR, and TCRdb holds only the in-frame ones, with some missing. The data contain about 44,000 clones, over 80% of them singletons. Sequencing input: peripheral blood. The source of these receptors is a human donor in a cohort sampled during active COVID-19.

This chain links TRBV9 with TRBJ2-3, with 12 bases fitting TRBD1. The germline V gene has CDR1 SGDLS and CDR2 YYNGEE. J was trimmed by 2 bases and V by 3 bases; bases with no gene match: 10. The CDR3 loop spans 18 amino acids. DNA for the CDR3: TGTGCCAGCAGCGCGTGGATCGGGACAGGGGGCATCACAGATACGCAGTATTTT. It translates to CASSAWIGTGGITDTQYF.

V is TRBV28 and J is TRBJ2-5; 7 positions agree with TRBD2. V was pared by 3 bases and J by 1 base, with 8 bases of the junction left unmatched. The CDR3 is made up of 16 amino acids. The germline V gene encodes CDR1 MDHEN and CDR2 SYDVKM. The CDR3 DNA reads TGTGCCAGCAGTTTTCCGGTATCTAGCGGCCAAGAGACCCAGTACTTC. Encoded protein: CASSFPVSSGQETQYF.

The chain employs TRBV7-2 and TRBJ2-1, with D possibly matching TRBD1 (6 bases). This CDR3 has 15 residues. Looked up from germline, CDR1 is SGHTA and CDR2 is FQGNSA. V gave up 5 bases and J gave up 1 base, with 12 bases separating them. The CDR3 reads CASSPGVGSYNEQFF. CDR3 bases: TGTGCCAGCAGCCCAGGGGTAGGGTCCTACAATGAGCAGTTCTTC.

The chain couples TRBV5-5 to TRBJ1-6; tentative D call: TRBD1 (5 bases). Germline assignment: CDR1 SGHKS and CDR2 YYEKEE (reference sequence). V gave up 4 bases and J gave up 11 bases, with 22 bases separating them. This CDR3 is 16 amino acids long. CDR3: CASSPVRGRDMAPLHF. CDR3 coding DNA: TGTGCCAGCAGCCCGGTGCGGGGCCGGGATATGGCACCCCTCCACTTT.

The chain recombines TRBV5-1 with TRBJ2-2; TRBD1 might be the D (6 bases). This CDR3 is built from 15 residues. V lost 4 bases, J lost 0 bases, and 10 bases lay in between. Germline V lookup: CDR1 SGHRS, CDR2 YFSETQ. CDR3 region: CASSLGTTNTGELFF. Here the CDR3 DNA reads TGCGCCAGCAGCCTCGGGACAACGAACACCGGGGAGCTGTTTTTT.

V gene TRBV9 combines with J gene TRBJ1-2, with TRBD1 matching 10 bases. Looked up from germline, CDR1 is SGDLS and CDR2 is YYNGEE. CDR3 length: 15 amino acids. Trimming at V came to 2 bases and at J to 4 bases, leaving 5 bases not matched to a gene. CDR3 residues: CASSVSGTGVYGYTF. Written as DNA, the CDR3 is TGTGCCAGCAGCGTCTCCGGGACAGGGGTCTATGGCTACACCTTC. Supplemented by reference TRBV9 and TRBJ1-2, the full variable domain reads DSGVTQTPKHLITATGQRVTLRCSPRSGDLSVYWYQQSLDQGLQFLIQYYNGEERAKGNILERFSAQQFPDLHSELNLSSLELGDSALYFCASSVSGTGVYGYTFGSGTRLTVV.

The V call is TRBV5-4, the J call TRBJ2-7; the D is unclear. Germline loops: CDR1 SGHNT, CDR2 YYREEE (reference sequence). V was clipped by 5 bases and J by 2 bases, with 14 bases between them. The CDR3 spans 14 residues. The CDR3 DNA is TGTGCCAGCAGTAATCAGGATCTCCCCTACGAGCAGTACTTC. Its protein product is CASSNQDLPYEQYF.

The J gene is TRBJ2-1, the V gene TRBV27; 9 bases map to TRBD2. CDR1 is MNHEY and CDR2 is SMNVEV in the germline V gene (reference sequence). The CDR3 extends over 17 amino acids. Unmatched junction bases numbered 9, after V lost 6 bases and J lost 0 bases. The chain's CDR3 is CASSHYSGSRSYNEQFF. The CDR3 DNA reads TGTGCCAGCAGCCACTATAGCGGGAGCCGCTCCTACAATGAGCAGTTCTTC.

This clone was counted a few times. The CDR3 loop is CASRSGNNSPLHF. The CDR3 DNA follows: TGTGCCAGCAGGTCAGGGAACAATTCACCCCTCCACTTT. The V gene is TRBV28, the J gene TRBJ1-6; D perhaps matches TRBD1 (5 bases). The germline gives CDR1 MDHEN, CDR2 SYDVKM. The CDR3 is 13 residues long. V was pared by 6 bases and J by 7 bases, with 10 bases between.

This chain links TRBV9 with TRBJ2-6; 8 nucleotides line up with TRBD2. V was clipped by 6 bases and J by 0 bases; unmatched bases: 8. Germline-derived CDR1 and CDR2 are SGDLS and YYNGEE. This CDR3 region has 17 residues. The CDR3 DNA is TGTGCCAGCAAACCGTCCGGGGGGGCCTCTGGGGCCAACGTCCTGACTTTC. Translation: CASKPSGGASGANVLTF.

The chain uses TRBV27 and TRBJ2-7; 8 nucleotides align to TRBD1. The germline CDR1 and CDR2 sequences are MNHEY and SMNVEV (reference sequence). V dropped 2 bases and J dropped 4; count of bases not matched to a gene: 4. CDR3 length: 14 amino acids. CDR3 region: CASSLQGARYEQYF. In nucleotides, the CDR3 is TGTGCCAGCAGTTTACAGGGGGCTCGTTACGAGCAGTACTTC.

The V and J genes are TRBV6-5 and TRBJ1-2; weak D call: TRBD1 (5 bases). Germline CDR1 is MNHEY and CDR2 is SVGAGI. The CDR3 is 13 residues long. This CDR3 is CATLSGGTSNYTF. CDR3 bases: TGTGCTACTTTAAGCGGGGGGACGTCGAACTACACCTTC.

V gene TRBV6-2 or TRBV6-3 combines with J gene TRBJ2-5; tentatively, D is TRBD2 (6 bases). The ends were cut back, 6 bases at V and 2 bases at J, with 13 bases in the middle. From germline, CDR1 is MNHEY and CDR2 SVGEGT. The CDR3 spans 14 residues. The CDR3 bases are TGTGCCAGCAGCCCTCTAGCGCTACAAGAGACCCAGTACTTC. Its translation is CASSPLALQETQYF.

This chain links TRBV18 with TRBJ2-2; D is uncertain. Germline CDR1 reads KGHSH; CDR2 reads LQKENI. The CDR3 sequence is 17 residues long. Trimming cost V 0 bases and J 0 bases, with 11 bases left between them. CDR3 coding DNA: TGTGCCAGCTCACCACCCGACTCGTTCGCGAACACCGGGGAGCTGTTTTTT. This translates into CASSPPDSFANTGELFF.

The J gene is TRBJ2-7, the V gene TRBV6-5; TRBD1 aligns across 8 bases. This CDR3 is built from 14 residues. Per the germline V gene, CDR1 is MNHEY and CDR2 is SVGAGI. Trimming cost V 7 bases and J 1 base; bases outside gene matches: 6. CDR3 coding DNA: TGTGCCAGCACCCGGACAGGGTCTTCCTACGAGCAGTACTTC. Translating gives CASTRTGSSYEQYF.

V is TRBV24-1 and J is TRBJ2-5; possible D gene TRBD1, 5 bases. The CDR3 has 13 amino acids. Germline loops: CDR1 KGHDR, CDR2 SFDVKD. V lost 9 bases, J lost 2 bases, and 12 bases lay in between. CDR3 region: CATSQGSQETQYF. The CDR3 DNA reads TGTGCCACCTCCCAGGGCAGTCAAGAGACCCAGTACTTC.

This chain links TRBV6-1 with TRBJ1-4, with unresolved D. The CDR3 extends over 11 amino acids. Germline CDR1 MNHNS, CDR2 SASEGT. Trimming removed 1 base from V and 14 bases from J, with 8 bases in between. CDR3 sequence reads: CASSEGLHLFF. The CDR3 DNA sequence: TGTGCCAGCAGTGAAGGACTACACCTGTTTTTT.

The CDR3, as DNA: TGTGCCAGCAGTTCCGGTGGCGAGCAGTACTTC. Translated: CASSSGGEQYF. The J gene is TRBJ2-7, the V gene TRBV12-3 or TRBV12-4; unclear D gene. The CDR3 totals 11 residues. V dropped 4 bases and J dropped 6 bases, with 7 bases sitting between them.

The DNA for the CDR3 is TGTGCCACCAGTGTCGCGGGAGGGTCGGGTGAGCAGTACTTC. Protein sequence: CATSVAGGSGEQYF. V is TRBV24-1 and J is TRBJ2-7; 9 positions match TRBD2. The junction had 8 bases not matched to a gene; V was cut back by 5 bases and J by 7 bases. The CDR3 length is 14 residues. The germline CDR1 and CDR2 sequences are KGHDR and SFDVKD.

The rearrangement links TRBV28 to TRBJ2-3; 8 bases line up with TRBD2. Germline trimming cut 6 bases from V and 4 bases from J; bases unmatched to any gene: 18. The germline V gene encodes CDR1 MDHEN and CDR2 SYDVKM. This CDR3 spans 18 amino acids. The CDR3, as DNA: TGTGCCAGCAGACCCCCCTGGGTAGCGGGAAGGACCGCAGATACGCAGTATTTT. Amino acid sequence: CASRPPWVAGRTADTQYF.

The chain is built from TRBV19 and TRBJ1-5; D uncertain. The V end was cut by 4 bases, the J end by 6 bases, with 7 bases between. This CDR3 has 12 amino acids. CDR1 LNHDA and CDR2 SQIVND come from the germline V gene (reference sequence). CDR3 loop: CASSNPGQPQHF. CDR3 coding DNA: TGTGCCAGTAGTAACCCAGGTCAGCCCCAGCATTTT. The complete variable domain, with remaining parts taken from reference TRBV19 and TRBJ1-5, reads DGGITQSPKYLFRKEGQNVTLSCEQNLNHDAMYWYRQDPGQGLRLIYYSQIVNDFQKGDIAEGYSVSREKKESFPLTVTSAQKNPTAFYLCASSNPGQPQHFGDGTRLSIL.

The chain is built from TRBV6-5 and TRBJ2-1, with D possibly being TRBD1 (5 bases). The CDR3 runs 14 residues. V lost 0 bases to trimming and J lost 4 bases, with 7 bases between them. Per germline, CDR1 MNHEY and CDR2 SVGAGI. The CDR3 coding sequence is TGTGCCAGCAGTTACTCTGACAGTTACAATGAGCAGTTCTTC. It yields the protein CASSYSDSYNEQFF.

V and J are TRBV9 and TRBJ1-3; the match to TRBD1 covers 8 bases. The V gene's germline CDR1 is SGDLS and CDR2 YYNGEE. Trimming at V came to 4 bases and at J to 0 bases, leaving 6 bases not matched to a gene. The CDR3 loop spans 16 amino acids. DNA for the CDR3: TGTGCCAGCAGCACTCTACAGGGGGGCTCTGGAAACACCATATATTTT. This gives the protein CASSTLQGGSGNTIYF.

The V gene is TRBV3-1 (or the pseudogene TRBV3-2), the J gene TRBJ1-1; no clear D gene. V was pared by 4 bases and J by 6 bases, with 9 bases between. This CDR3 has 12 residues. The germline V gene has CDR1 LGHDT and CDR2 YNNKEL (reference sequence). This CDR3 is CASSPGLAEAFF. CDR3 sequence (DNA): TGTGCCAGCAGCCCCGGACTAGCTGAAGCTTTCTTT.

The V call is TRBV7-3, the J call TRBJ1-3; D is perhaps TRBD1 (5 bases). Trimming cost V 5 bases and J 1 base, with 12 bases left between them. CDR3 length equals 15 residues. Germline V CDR1 and CDR2: SGHTA, FQGTGA. The CDR3 sequence: CASSPGGSSGNTIYF. In nucleotides, the CDR3 is TGTGCCAGCAGCCCGGGGGGGTCATCTGGAAACACCATATATTTT.

V gene TRBV28 combines with J gene TRBJ2-7; D is uncertain. Germline CDR1 MDHEN, CDR2 SYDVKM. Trimming removed 5 bases at V and 2 bases at J, with 10 bases between. The CDR3 contains 13 residues. The CDR3 nucleotides read TGTGCCAGCAGTGTTGTACAGCCCTACGAGCAGTACTTC. Its translation: CASSVVQPYEQYF.